The 23 T cell receptor beta chains given below trace back to one sample, sequenced in a study of shared clonotypes between healthy human individuals. The protocol was immunoSEQ multiplex PCR, while the TCRdb copy is restricted to in-frame clones and leaves out a portion. The table records some 2.4 million clones, approximately 94% of them present only once. Material: naive CD4+ T cells from PBMCs. The subset is: CD45RA+ positively selected. The receptors here all came from a man aged 18 to 29 in good health. Some clones in this sample may be carry-over from other donors' samples.

DNA for the CDR3: TGTGCCAGCAGCCCCAGACGGAGTGCAACTAATGAAAAACTGTTTTTT. Its translation: CASSPRRSATNEKLFF. This chain uses TRBV7-9 with TRBJ1-4; D uncertain. V was shortened by 5 bases and J by 0 bases, with 13 bases between the two germline ends. The CDR3 is made up of 16 amino acids. Germline CDR1 and CDR2: SEHNR and FQNEAQ (reference sequence).

This rearrangement joins TRBV29-1 to TRBJ2-1; the D is unclear. Per germline, CDR1 SQVTM and CDR2 ANQGSEA. V was trimmed by 3 bases and J by 1 base, leaving 13 bases between them. The CDR3 loop spans 15 amino acids. CDR3 sequence: CSVEGTPKSYNEQFF. In DNA form, the CDR3 reads TGCAGCGTTGAGGGCACCCCCAAGTCCTACAATGAGCAGTTCTTC.

The chain's CDR3 is CASSLRRAGPDQETQYF. The CDR3 region has the DNA TGTGCCAGCAGTTTAAGGAGAGCGGGTCCCGACCAAGAGACCCAGTACTTC. The rearrangement links TRBV27 to TRBJ2-5, with D tentatively TRBD2 (6 bases). The CDR3 is 17 residues long. Germline CDR1 and CDR2: MNHEY and SMNVEV (reference sequence). Trimming removed 2 bases at V and 0 bases at J, with 16 bases between.

This chain joins TRBV27 and TRBJ2-5; D is unclear. The CDR3 has 13 residues. Germline V gene sequence: CDR1 MNHEY, CDR2 SMNVEV (reference sequence). V lost 8 bases to trimming and J lost 2 bases, with 12 bases between them. The CDR3 here is CASCPSGQETQYF. For the CDR3, the DNA is TGTGCCAGCTGCCCCTCAGGTCAAGAGACCCAGTACTTC.

This rearrangement joins TRBV28 to TRBJ1-2; 7 positions agree with TRBD1. Trimming removed 6 bases from V and 5 bases from J; junction bases left unmatched: 9. In germline, CDR1 is MDHEN, CDR2 SYDVKM. The CDR3 is made up of 14 amino acids. The CDR3 sequence is CASRGPGQNYGYTF. The CDR3 DNA reads as TGTGCCAGCAGGGGCCCGGGACAGAATTATGGCTACACCTTC.

In this sample, this clone turned up once. V gene TRBV7-8 combines with J gene TRBJ2-5, with unresolved D. Germline assignment: CDR1 SGHVS and CDR2 FQNEAQ. CDR3 length: 16 amino acids. Deletions cut 4 bases from V and 4 bases from J, with 19 bases between. CDR3: CASSSPEWARVETQYF. DNA of the CDR3: TGTGCCAGCAGCTCCCCCGAGTGGGCACGGGTAGAGACCCAGTACTTC.

V and J are TRBV5-5 and TRBJ2-7, with D possibly matching TRBD1 (6 bases). The germline CDR1 and CDR2 sequences are SGHKS and YYEKEE (reference sequence). CDR3 length: 16 amino acids. V lost 0 bases, J lost 6 bases, and 19 bases lay in between. The CDR3 loop reads CASSLVGLHIGGEQYF. The CDR3 DNA reads as TGTGCCAGCAGCTTGGTGGGCCTTCATATAGGGGGCGAGCAGTACTTC.

This chain uses TRBV10-1 with TRBJ2-1, with D uncertain. Germline CDR1 WNHNN, CDR2 SYGVQD (reference sequence). V gave up 0 bases and J gave up 4 bases, with 7 bases separating them. This CDR3 is built from 14 residues. The CDR3 nucleotides read TGCGCCAGCAGTGAGTCACACTTTTACAATGAGCAGTTCTTC. Protein product: CASSESHFYNEQFF.

The gene calls are TRBV6-5 and TRBJ1-4, with D possibly matching TRBD1 (6 bases). This CDR3 region has 15 residues. V lost 8 bases and J lost 5, with 18 bases in between. Per the germline V gene, CDR1 is MNHEY and CDR2 is SVGAGI. The CDR3 here is CASGASGHKNEKLFF. CDR3 nucleotide sequence: TGTGCCAGCGGGGCCTCGGGACACAAGAATGAAAAACTGTTTTTT.

This chain uses TRBV7-2 with TRBJ2-5; 8 positions agree with TRBD1. This CDR3 has 13 residues. V trimming: 5 bases; J trimming: 3 bases; junction bases outside the gene matches: 2. CDR1 and CDR2 (germline): SGHTA, FQGNSA. CDR3 in DNA: TGTGCCAGCAGCCTACAGGGGGAAGAGACCCAGTACTTC. Protein product: CASSLQGEETQYF. Looking up the rest from reference TRBV7-2 and TRBJ2-5 gives the full variable domain: GAGVSQSPSNKVTEKGKDVELRCDPISGHTALYWYRQSLGQGLEFLIYFQGNSAPDKSGLPSDRFSAERTGGSVSTLTIQRTQQEDSAVYLCASSLQGEETQYFGPGTRLLVL.

The chain combines TRBV7-3 with TRBJ2-1; D call uncertain. Trimming took 4 bases from V and 0 from J, leaving 13 bases between them. The CDR3 covers 16 residues. Germline assignment: CDR1 SGHTA and CDR2 FQGTGA. CDR3 sequence: CASSSGSVGSYNEQFF. The CDR3 nucleotides read TGTGCCAGCAGCTCCGGTTCCGTTGGCTCCTACAATGAGCAGTTCTTC.

This clone came up once. The gene calls are TRBV6-1 and TRBJ2-3; 9 bases align to TRBD1. From germline, CDR1 is MNHNS and CDR2 SASEGT. There are 15 residues in the CDR3. V was clipped by 6 bases and J by 5 bases; unmatched bases: 9. CDR3 nucleotide sequence: TGTGCCAGCAGATGGACAGGGGAGGGAGGAGATACGCAGTATTTT. It encodes CASRWTGEGGDTQYF.

V gene TRBV2 combines with J gene TRBJ1-2; possibly TRBD1 for D (6 bases). Trimming took off 6 bases at V and 7 bases at J, with 15 bases between the two ends. CDR3 length equals 13 residues. The germline gives CDR1 SNHLY, CDR2 FYNNEI. CDR3 bases: TGTGCCAGCAGGACAGGTTTGATGGGTGGCTACACCTTC. Its protein is CASRTGLMGGYTF.

The V and J genes are TRBV2 and TRBJ2-7, with 8 nucleotides matching TRBD2. The germline CDR1 and CDR2 sequences are SNHLY and FYNNEI. The CDR3 consists of 14 residues. V was clipped by 0 bases and J by 11 bases; unmatched bases: 9. The CDR3 loop is CASSEALPSGSKYF. The CDR3 DNA follows: TGTGCCAGCAGTGAAGCGCTTCCTAGCGGGTCCAAGTACTTC.

The chain recombines TRBV15 with TRBJ1-4; no reliable D call. Trimming shortened V by 0 bases and J by 7 bases, and 3 bases separated the two germline ends. This CDR3 has 12 residues. Germline V gene lookup returns CDR1 LNHNV and CDR2 YYDKDF (reference sequence). The CDR3 protein is CATSRDSEKLFF. The CDR3, as DNA: TGTGCCACCAGCAGAGACAGTGAAAAACTGTTTTTT.

The V call is TRBV5-1, the J call TRBJ2-3; either TRBD1 or TRBD2 may supply D (5 bases each). V dropped 4 bases and J dropped 1 base, with 13 bases sitting between them. CDR1 and CDR2 (germline): SGHRS, YFSETQ. This CDR3 comprises 15 residues. CDR3: CASSMGVGGTDTQYF. Written as DNA, the CDR3 is TGCGCCAGCAGCATGGGAGTAGGGGGCACAGATACGCAGTATTTT.

The chain employs TRBV10-1 and TRBJ2-3, with 14 bases lining up with TRBD2. The CDR3 runs 17 residues. Trimming at V came to 3 bases and at J to 2 bases, leaving 4 bases not matched to a gene. Germline V gene lookup returns CDR1 WNHNN and CDR2 SYGVQD (reference sequence). The CDR3 bases are TGCGCCAGCAGTGAAATGGGACTAGCGGGAGTCACAGATACGCAGTATTTT. Protein product: CASSEMGLAGVTDTQYF.

As concerns this clone: This sample includes further DNA sequences coding for the same CDR3. This sequence joins TRBV28 and TRBJ2-7; D not resolved. The CDR3 is 12 amino acids. V lost 3 bases and J lost 4, with 7 bases in between. The germline V gene encodes CDR1 MDHEN and CDR2 SYDVKM. The CDR3 nucleotides read TGTGCCAGCAGTTTGGGCAGGTACGAGCAGTACTTC. Its translation: CASSLGRYEQYF.

The chain employs TRBV5-4 and TRBJ1-5; no clear D. Germline lookup yields CDR1 SGHNT and CDR2 YYREEE (reference sequence). The ends were cut back, 3 bases at V and 7 bases at J, with 11 bases in the middle. The CDR3 runs 13 residues. The CDR3 DNA sequence: TGTGCCAGCAGCTCCTTCCCTGCGCAGCCCCAGCATTTT. Protein sequence: CASSSFPAQPQHF.

This chain links TRBV5-4 with TRBJ1-1, with TRBD1 as a possible D gene (6 bases). The CDR3 covers 16 residues. Per the germline V gene, CDR1 is SGHNT and CDR2 is YYREEE (reference sequence). V shed 6 bases and J shed 4 bases, with 22 bases lying between them. CDR3 DNA: TGTGCCAGCACACAAAGAGTCAGGGGAAGGTTCACTGAAGCTTTCTTT. The encoded protein is CASTQRVRGRFTEAFF.

The chain employs TRBV7-9 and TRBJ2-1; D assignment may be TRBD1 or TRBD2 (5 bases each). V lost 3 bases and J lost 3, with 18 bases in between. The germline V gene has CDR1 SEHNR and CDR2 FQNEAQ (reference sequence). This CDR3 spans 17 amino acids. The CDR3, as DNA: TGTGCCAGCAGCTTGGGGGTCTACCGTCGGAGCTACAATGAGCAGTTCTTC. It is translated as CASSLGVYRRSYNEQFF.

This CDR3 is CASSPAGTLTYEQYF. The CDR3 DNA follows: TGTGCCAGCAGCCCCGCCGGGACACTTACCTACGAGCAGTACTTC. The V call is TRBV7-2, the J call TRBJ2-7; TRBD1 might be the D (6 bases). The CDR3 totals 15 residues. V lost 5 bases to trimming and J lost 2 bases, with 16 bases between them. CDR1 and CDR2 (germline): SGHTA, FQGNSA.

This clone was recorded only once. The J gene is TRBJ2-1, the V gene TRBV19; 7 bases match TRBD1. With 7 bases clipped from V and 5 bases from J, the junction kept 17 bases outside the gene matches. The CDR3 runs 17 residues. The V gene's germline CDR1 is LNHDA and CDR2 SQIVND (reference sequence). The CDR3 nucleotides are TGTGCCAGTATCGAGGGGGCGAGGGGTCTGGTCGACAATGAGCAGTTCTTC. Its protein product is CASIEGARGLVDNEQFF.